This TCR beta chain originates from a study of a mutant IDH1 vaccine in newly diagnosed glioma. For the study at large: During weeks 1, 3, 5, 7, 11, 15, 19 and 23, patients received eight vaccinations. Antecedent treatment encompassed radiotherapy, temozolomide, or their combination; the majority received both.

With respect to this clone: As yet, its antigen is unknown.

Documented time point: week 5, during vaccination. Vaccine doses each comprised 300 ug of mutant IDH1 20-mer peptide, with topical imiquimod. The junction had 0 bases not matched to a gene; V was cut back by 3 bases and J by 3 bases. The CDR3 consists of 13 residues. The germline gives CDR1 LNHNV, CDR2 YYDKDF (reference sequence). TCRdb keeps only in-frame clones here, not all; method: immunoSEQ multiplex PCR. This sample has about 75,000 clones, with 91% found just once. Sample: PBMCs, taken from a glioma patient whose treatment included an IDH1 peptide vaccine. This TCR derives from a woman between 45 and 60 years old with glioma. V usage is TRBV15 and J usage is TRBJ2-3, with 7 bases identical to TRBD2. The CDR3 region is CATSRGGTDTQYF. The CDR3 coding sequence is TGTGCCACCAGCAGGGGGGGGACAGATACGCAGTATTTT.